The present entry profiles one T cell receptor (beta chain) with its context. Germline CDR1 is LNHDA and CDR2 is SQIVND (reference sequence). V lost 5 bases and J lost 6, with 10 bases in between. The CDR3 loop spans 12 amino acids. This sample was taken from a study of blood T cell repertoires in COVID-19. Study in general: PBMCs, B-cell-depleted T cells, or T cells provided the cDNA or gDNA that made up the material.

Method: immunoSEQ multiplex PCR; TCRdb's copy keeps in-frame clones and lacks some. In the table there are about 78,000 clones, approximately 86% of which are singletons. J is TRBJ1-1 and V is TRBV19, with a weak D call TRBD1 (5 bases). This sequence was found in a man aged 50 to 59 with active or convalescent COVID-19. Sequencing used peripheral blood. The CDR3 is CASSVDTPEAFF. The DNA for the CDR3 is TGTGCCAGTAGTGTGGACACGCCTGAAGCTTTCTTT.